This TCR beta chain was identified during a study of circulating tumor DNA in untreated peripheral T-cell lymphoma (dated by TCRdb to the early 2020s). To find tumor-specific TCR clonotypes, researchers sequenced baseline tumor tissue that had been collected prior to treatment. Next-generation sequencing of T-cell receptor sequences was used to monitor peripheral T-cell lymphoma patients receiving frontline treatment on a trial. A remark on this clone: Which antigen it targets is not known. It has no much larger one-base neighbor in the sample; base qualities were not kept.

The germline V and J ends show losses of 3 bases and 5 bases respectively, and no gene match explains 9 bases of the junction. The CDR1 and CDR2 encoded by the germline V gene are SGHNT and YENEEA. The CDR3 numbers 15 residues from cysteine through phenylalanine. Only the CDR3 DNA is retained, 45 bases long and in frame from the first base. Study-wide findings and limitations: Tumor-specific clonotypes were identified in around 80% of patients, with identification achieved from approximately 87% of baseline tissues and approximately 67% of baseline serum samples.

The library was made by the immunoSEQ multiplex PCR assay. Not all clones reach the TCRdb copy of this immuneACCESS table, which keeps in-frame sequences only. Checked studies attribute under half of the gap to unresolved V genes and leave the rest unexplained. This sample gives about 10,000 clones in total; roughly 80% of them show up just once. The ten most abundant clones make up roughly 28% of the sample. This TCR came from a human donor with peripheral T-cell lymphoma. The sample consisted of tumor tissue. The sequence is built from TRBV11-3 and TRBJ2-5; 7 central nucleotides agree with TRBD1. CDR3 region: CASSFLPGGMETQYF. The nucleotides read TGTGCCAGCAGCTTTTTGCCAGGGGGTATGGAGACCCAGTACTTC.